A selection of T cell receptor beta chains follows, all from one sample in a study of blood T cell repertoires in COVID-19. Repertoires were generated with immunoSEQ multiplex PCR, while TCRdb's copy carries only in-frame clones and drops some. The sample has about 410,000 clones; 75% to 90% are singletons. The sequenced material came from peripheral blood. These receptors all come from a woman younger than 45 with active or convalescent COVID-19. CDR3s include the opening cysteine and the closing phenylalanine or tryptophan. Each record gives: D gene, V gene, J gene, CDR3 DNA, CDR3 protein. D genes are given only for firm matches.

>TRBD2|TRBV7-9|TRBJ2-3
TGTGCCAGCAGGCAGAAACTAGCGCCCGAACCAGATACGCAGTATTTT
CASRQKLAPEPDTQYF
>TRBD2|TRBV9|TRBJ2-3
TGTGCCAGCAGCGTTTCTCTAGCGGGGGGCACAGATACGCAGTATTTT
CASSVSLAGGTDTQYF
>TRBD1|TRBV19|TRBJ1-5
TGTGCCAGCACGGACAGGGGCAATCAGCCCCAGCATTTT
CASTDRGNQPQHF
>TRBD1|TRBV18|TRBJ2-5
TGTGCCAGCTCACCGGCCCAGGGGGCAAGGGAGACCCAGTACTTC
CASSPAQGARETQYF
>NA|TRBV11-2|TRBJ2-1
TGTGCCAGCATCTCAAGGGCGCAAGGGGCCTCCTACAATGAGCAGTTCTTC
CASISRAQGASYNEQFF
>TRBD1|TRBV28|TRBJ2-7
TGTGCCAGCCGGGACAGGGCCTACGAGCAGTACTTC
CASRDRAYEQYF
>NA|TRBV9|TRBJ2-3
TGTGCCAGCAGCGCATTGACTACCTCTAGCACAGATACGCAGTATTTT
CASSALTTSSTDTQYF
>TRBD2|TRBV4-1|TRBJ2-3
TGCGCCAGCAGCCATACGCGGGGGAGCACAGATACGCAGTATTTT
CASSHTRGSTDTQYF
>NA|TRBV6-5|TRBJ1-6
TGTGCCAGTTGTGGACAGAATACACCCCTCCACTTT
CASCGQNTPLHF
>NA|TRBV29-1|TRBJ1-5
TGCAGCGTCCAAGGAGGGTTCGGGCAGCCCCAGCATTTT
CSVQGGFGQPQHF
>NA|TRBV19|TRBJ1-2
TGTGCCAGTAGCGATACGAACATTTATCGCTATGGCTACACCTTC
CASSDTNIYRYGYTF
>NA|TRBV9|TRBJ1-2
TGTGCCAGCAGCGTAGGTTCCGACTATGGCTACACCTTC
CASSVGSDYGYTF
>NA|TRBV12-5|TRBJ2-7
TGTGCTAGTGGTTTACAGTACGAGCAGTACTTC
CASGLQYEQYF
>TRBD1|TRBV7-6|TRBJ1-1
TGTGCCAGCAGCTCACCGGGACAGGGGGCCGATGCTTTCTTT
CASSSPGQGADAFF
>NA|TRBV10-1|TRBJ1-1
TGCGCCAGCAGTGAGGGAGGGGCTGAAGCTTTCTTT
CASSEGGAEAFF
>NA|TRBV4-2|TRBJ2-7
TGTGCCAGCAGCCAATTTTCCGGGGTCGCCTACGAGCAGTACTTC
CASSQFSGVAYEQYF